Here is one T cell receptor (beta chain) with its context. Its antigen is not identified. A read error is possible here, since a much larger clone lies one base away. The source material, RNA transcripts, was used to amplify TCR beta CDR3 regions. When the TCR CDR3 underwent first-round RT-PCR, the HTBI primer set was used. TCRdb re-called the multiplex PCR reads with MiXCR, one entry per CDR3 protein. The data contain hundreds of thousands of distinct CDR3 sequences, about 15% of them singletons. The data were obtained in a study of T cells in Graves' hyperthyroidism and ophthalmopathy. Active moderate-to-severe ophthalmopathy, Clinical Activity Score at least 3, NOSPECS at least 4, under 3 months' duration. Together with thyroid ultrasound, orbital computed tomography, serum thyroxine and TRAb, clinical symptoms were used for diagnoses. Study conclusions and caveats: In simple terms, a model built on 13 V-J features told ophthalmopathy apart from stable hyperthyroidism. Appearing also in blood were most of the thyroid clonotypes expanded above 0.001.

Trimming left V 4 bases short and J 6 bases short, with 19 bases between. This CDR3 has 16 residues. In germline, CDR1 is SGHVS, CDR2 FQNEAQ. V gene TRBV7-8 combines with J gene TRBJ1-5, with TRBD1 as a possible D gene (6 bases). The origin of this receptor is a man aged 18 to 29 with Graves' ophthalmopathy. Sequences were obtained from blood. The CDR3 DNA reads as TGTGCCAGCAGCTCCCGTGGGGGGCCTTACGGTCAGCCCCAGCATTTT. It codes for CASSSRGGPYGQPQHF.